This passage covers 20 T cell receptor beta chains from one sample sequenced in a study of cytomegalovirus exposure and HLA in healthy donors. The PCR was carried out with 60 Vbeta primers and 13 Jbeta primers. TCRdb's copy holds only in-frame clones and misses some; the assay was immunoSEQ multiplex PCR. The sample lists 240,000 or so clones; about 80% were seen once. Material for sequencing was PBMCs. These receptors all come from a woman aged 40 to 49 in good health and CMV-seropositive.

This clone was seen more than once but under ten times. The chain carries TRBV2 and TRBJ2-5; D gene ambiguous. The length of the CDR3 is 11 residues. V was cut by 3 bases and J by 5 bases, with 4 bases left in between. Per the germline V gene, CDR1 is SNHLY and CDR2 is FYNNEI. CDR3 sequence reads: CASSDEETQYF. The CDR3 DNA reads as TGTGCCAGCAGTGACGAGGAGACCCAGTACTTC. Using reference TRBV2 and TRBJ2-5 for the parts outside the CDR3, the full variable domain is EPEVTQTPSHQVTQMGQEVILRCVPISNHLYFYWYRQILGQKVEFLVSFYNNEISEKSEIFDDQFSVERPDGSNFTLKIRSTKLEDSAMYFCASSDEETQYFGPGTRLLVL.

This clone was detected once. The chain has TRBV5-1 and TRBJ2-3; D might be TRBD1 (6 bases). V was pared by 0 bases and J by 1 base, with 9 bases between. The germline gives CDR1 SGHRS, CDR2 YFSETQ. This CDR3 is 15 amino acids long. This chain's CDR3 is CASSLVGQGTDTQYF. In DNA, the CDR3 is TGCGCCAGCAGCTTGGTGGGACAAGGCACAGATACGCAGTATTTT.

The V gene is TRBV10-3, the J gene TRBJ1-4; maybe TRBD1 (5 bases). From germline, CDR1 is ENHRY and CDR2 SYGVKD. This CDR3 is 15 amino acids long. V was pared by 6 bases and J by 0 bases, with 11 bases between. CDR3 sequence (DNA): TGTGCCATCAGCCCGACAGAAGCAACTAATGAAAAACTGTTTTTT. It translates to CAISPTEATNEKLFF.

The V gene is TRBV9, the J gene TRBJ1-1; TRBD1 aligns across 11 bases. The J segment lost 5 bases and the V segment lost 2 bases, leaving 8 bases of the junction unmatched. There are 16 residues in the CDR3. Per germline, CDR1 SGDLS and CDR2 YYNGEE. The CDR3 loop reads CASSVGDRGGWTEAFF. CDR3 bases: TGTGCCAGCAGCGTTGGGGACAGGGGGGGATGGACTGAAGCTTTCTTT. Filled out from reference TRBV9 and TRBJ1-1, the complete variable domain reads DSGVTQTPKHLITATGQRVTLRCSPRSGDLSVYWYQQSLDQGLQFLIQYYNGEERAKGNILERFSAQQFPDLHSELNLSSLELGDSALYFCASSVGDRGGWTEAFFGQGTRLTVV.

This chain joins TRBV4-1 and TRBJ1-5, with D unclear. This CDR3 region has 13 residues. Germline V gives CDR1 MGHRA, CDR2 YSYEKL. Trimming shortened V by 4 bases and J by 2 bases, and 6 bases separated the two germline ends. Written as DNA, the CDR3 is TGCGCCAGCAGCCCGCCGGGCAATCAGCCCCAGCATTTT. Residues: CASSPPGNQPQHF.

The CDR3 coding sequence is TGTGCCAGCTCAACCAGGGCGGCTGAAGCTTTCTTT. Translating gives CASSTRAAEAFF. The chain employs TRBV18 and TRBJ1-1, with D perhaps matching TRBD1 (5 bases). V was pared by 5 bases and J by 6 bases, with 10 bases between. The germline gives CDR1 KGHSH, CDR2 LQKENI. CDR3 size: 12 residues.

This clone occurred a few times. CDR3 bases: TGTGCCAGCAGTTACTCCAGGGGGAACACCGGGGAGCTGTTTTTT. Translation: CASSYSRGNTGELFF. V usage is TRBV6-5 and J usage is TRBJ2-2; tentative D call: TRBD1 (6 bases). Germline CDR1 is MNHEY and CDR2 is SVGAGI. The CDR3 consists of 15 residues. The ends were cut back, 0 bases at V and 1 base at J, with 6 bases in the middle.

The rearrangement joins TRBV28 to TRBJ2-7; 8 bases map to TRBD1. This CDR3 is 17 amino acids long. V shed 4 bases and J 0 bases; nucleotides not matched to a gene: 11. CDR1 and CDR2 from the germline V gene are MDHEN and SYDVKM. The CDR3 sequence is CASSSRDRRTYSYEQYF. The CDR3 region has the DNA TGTGCCAGCAGTTCCCGGGACAGGAGAACCTACTCCTACGAGCAGTACTTC.

V is TRBV7-6 and J is TRBJ2-3, with D possibly TRBD1 on 7 matching bases. Germline-derived CDR1 and CDR2 are SGHVS and FNYEAQ. V lost 5 bases to trimming and J lost 4 bases, with 13 bases between them. This CDR3 is built from 14 residues. The CDR3 region is CASSQEGAADTQYF. As DNA, the CDR3 is TGTGCCAGCAGCCAGGAGGGGGCGGCAGATACGCAGTATTTT.

The chain couples TRBV10-3 to TRBJ1-4; D remains ambiguous. The CDR3 is 15 amino acids. Per the germline V gene, CDR1 is ENHRY and CDR2 is SYGVKD. Trimming took 3 bases from V and 4 from J, leaving 12 bases between them. CDR3 amino acids: CAISDPRFGNEKLFF. CDR3 coding DNA: TGTGCCATCAGTGATCCGAGATTCGGTAATGAAAAACTGTTTTTT.

This chain uses TRBV18 with TRBJ1-2; D is perhaps TRBD1 (6 bases). With 4 bases removed from V and 4 bases from J, the gap between germline ends came to 10 bases. Germline V gene sequence: CDR1 KGHSH, CDR2 LQKENI. This CDR3 has 13 residues. CDR3 in DNA: TGTGCCAGCTCACGGGGGCCAACCTATGGCTACACCTTC. Its translation: CASSRGPTYGYTF. The complete variable domain, with remaining parts taken from reference TRBV18 and TRBJ1-2, reads NAGVMQNPRHLVRRRGQEARLRCSPMKGHSHVYWYRQLPEEGLKFMVYLQKENIIDESGMPKERFSAEFPKEGPSILRIQQVVRGDSAAYFCASSRGPTYGYTFGSGTRLTVV.

In this sample, this clone turned up once. This chain links TRBV7-6 with TRBJ1-5; 8 bases agree with TRBD1. The CDR3 has 15 amino acids. Germline V gives CDR1 SGHVS, CDR2 FNYEAQ. V dropped 5 bases and J dropped 7; count of bases not matched to a gene: 10. CDR3 in DNA: TGTGCCAGCAGCGAACGGACAGGGCGGGGCCAGCCCCAGCATTTT. Its protein product is CASSERTGRGQPQHF.

The rearrangement links TRBV7-2 to TRBJ2-1; 12 nucleotides line up with TRBD2. CDR1 is SGHTA, CDR2 FQGNSA, per germline. CDR3 size: 18 residues. J was trimmed by 5 bases and V by 0 bases; bases with no gene match: 8. CDR3 nucleotides: TGTGCCAGCAGCTTAGCGGTTGCTAGCGGGGGGGCCAACAATGAGCAGTTCTTC. Protein sequence: CASSLAVASGGANNEQFF.

The chain couples TRBV27 to TRBJ2-7; D perhaps matches TRBD1 (6 bases). Per germline, CDR1 MNHEY and CDR2 SMNVEV (reference sequence). The CDR3 consists of 12 residues. V shed 9 bases and J shed 1 base, with 10 bases lying between them. CDR3 DNA sequence: TGTGCCAGTGGGGGCTCTTCCTACGAGCAGTACTTC. It translates to CASGGSSYEQYF.

V gene TRBV5-4 combines with J gene TRBJ2-7, with 12 bases lining up with TRBD2. CDR1 and CDR2 (germline): SGHNT, YYREEE (reference sequence). V shed 8 bases, J shed 5 bases, and the junction held 5 bases outside the gene matches. The CDR3 loop spans 13 amino acids. This CDR3 reads CASRTSGAHEQYF. CDR3 sequence (DNA): TGTGCCAGTCGGACTAGCGGGGCCCACGAGCAGTACTTC.

For this clone: The sample holds other DNA sequences that translate to the same CDR3. V gene TRBV12-5 combines with J gene TRBJ1-5; D ambiguous. The germline V gene encodes CDR1 LGHNT and CDR2 FRNRAP. This CDR3 contains 14 residues. V was shortened by 6 bases and J by 1 base, with 10 bases between the two germline ends. CDR3 DNA: TGTGCTAGTGGGGTAGGAGGGAGCAATCAGCCCCAGCATTTT. Residues: CASGVGGSNQPQHF. Based on the CDR3 plus reference TRBV12-5 and TRBJ1-5, the full variable domain is DARVTQTPRHKVTEMGQEVTMRCQPILGHNTVFWYRQTMMQGLELLAYFRNRAPLDDSGMPKDRFSAEMPDATLATLKIQPSEPRDSAVYFCASGVGGSNQPQHFGDGTRLSIL.

Details on this clone: Other DNA sequences of this sample code for an identical CDR3. This chain connects TRBV27 to TRBJ1-1; the match to TRBD1 covers 7 bases. J gave up 5 bases and V 2 bases, and 2 bases lay outside the gene matches. This CDR3 has 13 amino acids. CDR1 is MNHEY and CDR2 is SMNVEV in the germline V gene (reference sequence). CDR3 amino acids: CASSLRQGTEAFF. CDR3 sequence (DNA): TGTGCCAGCAGTTTACGACAGGGAACTGAAGCTTTCTTT.

This clone came up a few times. The V call is TRBV9, the J call TRBJ2-1; 8 bases align to TRBD2. This CDR3 spans 15 amino acids. Germline CDR1 and CDR2: SGDLS and YYNGEE. Germline trimming cut 4 bases from V and 4 bases from J; bases unmatched to any gene: 7. This CDR3 reads CASSPRGAEYNEQFF. The CDR3 nucleotides read TGTGCCAGCAGCCCGCGGGGGGCCGAATACAATGAGCAGTTCTTC. Looking up the rest from reference TRBV9 and TRBJ2-1 gives the full variable domain: DSGVTQTPKHLITATGQRVTLRCSPRSGDLSVYWYQQSLDQGLQFLIQYYNGEERAKGNILERFSAQQFPDLHSELNLSSLELGDSALYFCASSPRGAEYNEQFFGPGTRLTVL.

This clone was seen a few times. The chain couples TRBV27 to TRBJ2-4; 8 nucleotides agree with TRBD2. Germline trimming cut 6 bases from V and 0 bases from J; bases unmatched to any gene: 22. This CDR3 has 21 amino acids. The germline CDR1 and CDR2 sequences are MNHEY and SMNVEV (reference sequence). CDR3 amino acids: CASRGGLGLSGAPLAKNIQYF. Written as DNA, the CDR3 is TGTGCCAGCAGGGGGGGCCTAGGACTTAGCGGGGCACCTTTAGCCAAAAACATTCAGTACTTC.

The CDR3 sequence is CASSRGTGESNYGYTF. In DNA, the CDR3 is TGCGCCAGCAGCCGAGGGACAGGGGAAAGTAACTATGGCTACACCTTC. The V gene is TRBV4-1, the J gene TRBJ1-2; 10 bases line up with TRBD1. This CDR3 spans 16 amino acids. V lost 4 bases and J lost 1; bases outside the gene matches: 6. CDR1 is MGHRA, CDR2 YSYEKL, per germline.